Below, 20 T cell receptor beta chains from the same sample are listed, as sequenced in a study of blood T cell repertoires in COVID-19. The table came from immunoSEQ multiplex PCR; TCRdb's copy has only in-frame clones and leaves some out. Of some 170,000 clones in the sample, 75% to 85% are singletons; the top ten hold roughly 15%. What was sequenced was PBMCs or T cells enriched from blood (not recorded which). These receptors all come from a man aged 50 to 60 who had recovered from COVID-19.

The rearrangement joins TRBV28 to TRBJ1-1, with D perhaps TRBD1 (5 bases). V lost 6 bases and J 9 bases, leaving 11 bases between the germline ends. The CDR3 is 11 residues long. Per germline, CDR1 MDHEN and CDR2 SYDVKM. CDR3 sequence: CASRLGGKAFF. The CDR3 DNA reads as TGTGCCAGCAGACTGGGGGGGAAAGCTTTCTTT.

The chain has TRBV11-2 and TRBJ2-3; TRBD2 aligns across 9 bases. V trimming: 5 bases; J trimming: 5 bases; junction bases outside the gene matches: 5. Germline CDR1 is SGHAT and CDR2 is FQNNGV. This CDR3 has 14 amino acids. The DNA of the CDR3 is TGTGCCAGCAGCGATAGCGGGGGAGGAGATACGCAGTATTTT. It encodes CASSDSGGGDTQYF.

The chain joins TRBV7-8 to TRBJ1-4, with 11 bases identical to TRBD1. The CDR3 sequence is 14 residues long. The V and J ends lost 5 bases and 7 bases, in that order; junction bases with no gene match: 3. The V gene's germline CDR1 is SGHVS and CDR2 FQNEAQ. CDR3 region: CASSPGTGGEKLFF. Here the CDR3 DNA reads TGTGCCAGCAGCCCCGGGACAGGGGGTGAAAAACTGTTTTTT.

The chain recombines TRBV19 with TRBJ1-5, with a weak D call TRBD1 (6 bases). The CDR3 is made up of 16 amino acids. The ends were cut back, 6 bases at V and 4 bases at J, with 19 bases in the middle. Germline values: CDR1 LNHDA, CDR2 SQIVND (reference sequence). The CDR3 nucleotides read TGTGCCAGTAGGAAAGATTCCCAGGGGACAAATCAGCCCCAGCATTTT. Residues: CASRKDSQGTNQPQHF.

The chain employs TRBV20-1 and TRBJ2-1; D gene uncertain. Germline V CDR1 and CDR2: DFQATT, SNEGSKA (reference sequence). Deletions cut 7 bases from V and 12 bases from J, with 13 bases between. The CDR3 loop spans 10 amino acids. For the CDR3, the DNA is TGCAGTGTCCCGGCCAGAGGGCAGTTCTTC. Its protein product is CSVPARGQFF.

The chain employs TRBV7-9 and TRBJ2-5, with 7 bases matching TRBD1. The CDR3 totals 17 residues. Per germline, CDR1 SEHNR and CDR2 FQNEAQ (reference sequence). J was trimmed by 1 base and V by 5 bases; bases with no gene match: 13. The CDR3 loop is CASSRFVGQNFQETQYF. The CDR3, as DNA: TGTGCCAGCAGCCGGTTTGTGGGACAGAACTTCCAAGAGACCCAGTACTTC.

CDR3 coding DNA: TGCGCCAGCAGCTCGGACTTGAACTATGGCTACACCTTC. This codes for CASSSDLNYGYTF. The J gene is TRBJ1-2, the V gene TRBV5-1; unclear D gene. The CDR3 sequence is 13 residues long. Germline V gives CDR1 SGHRS, CDR2 YFSETQ. V was trimmed by 3 bases and J by 2 bases, leaving 8 bases between them. Combining the CDR3 with reference TRBV5-1 and TRBJ1-2 gives the whole variable domain KAGVTQTPRYLIKTRGQQVTLSCSPISGHRSVSWYQQTPGQGLQFLFEYFSETQRNKGNFPGRFSGRQFSNSRSEMNVSTLELGDSALYLCASSSDLNYGYTFGSGTRLTVV.

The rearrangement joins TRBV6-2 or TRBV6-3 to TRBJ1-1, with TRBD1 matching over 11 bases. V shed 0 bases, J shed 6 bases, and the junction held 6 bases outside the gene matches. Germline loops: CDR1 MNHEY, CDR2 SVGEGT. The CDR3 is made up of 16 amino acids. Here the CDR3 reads CASSYSPGQGDPEAFF. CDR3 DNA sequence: TGTGCCAGCAGTTACTCACCGGGACAGGGGGACCCTGAAGCTTTCTTT.

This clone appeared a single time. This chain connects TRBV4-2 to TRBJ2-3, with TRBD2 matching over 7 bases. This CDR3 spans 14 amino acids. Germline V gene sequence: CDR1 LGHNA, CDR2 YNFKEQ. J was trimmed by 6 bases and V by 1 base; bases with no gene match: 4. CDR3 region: CASSQVPLADTQYF. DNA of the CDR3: TGTGCCAGCAGCCAAGTCCCACTAGCGGATACGCAGTATTTT.

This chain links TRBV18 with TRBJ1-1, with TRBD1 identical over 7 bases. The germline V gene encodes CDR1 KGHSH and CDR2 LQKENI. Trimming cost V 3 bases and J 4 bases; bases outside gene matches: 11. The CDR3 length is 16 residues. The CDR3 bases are TGTGCCAGCTCACCCCCCTCGACAGGGAGATTCACTGAAGCTTTCTTT. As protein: CASSPPSTGRFTEAFF.

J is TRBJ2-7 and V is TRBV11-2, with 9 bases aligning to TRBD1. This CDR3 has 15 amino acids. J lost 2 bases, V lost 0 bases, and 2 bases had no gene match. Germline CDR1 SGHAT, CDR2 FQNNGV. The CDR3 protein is CASSLDGTGPYEQYF. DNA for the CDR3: TGTGCCAGCAGCTTAGATGGGACAGGGCCCTACGAGCAGTACTTC.

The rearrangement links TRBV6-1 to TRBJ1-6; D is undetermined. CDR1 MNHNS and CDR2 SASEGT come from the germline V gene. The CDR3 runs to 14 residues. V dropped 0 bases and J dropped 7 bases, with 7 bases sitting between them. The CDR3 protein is CASSEAGRNSPLHF. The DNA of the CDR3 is TGTGCCAGCAGTGAAGCCGGGAGAAATTCACCCCTCCACTTT.

CDR3 sequence: CASSLIAGGFRNEQFF. CDR3 in DNA: TGTGCCAGCAGCTTAATAGCGGGTGGGTTTAGGAATGAGCAGTTCTTC. This chain links TRBV5-6 with TRBJ2-1, with 7 bases that match TRBD2. CDR1 is SGHDT, CDR2 YYEEEE, per germline. After removal of 2 bases from V and 7 bases from J, the junction contained 12 bases not matched to a gene. The CDR3 has 16 amino acids.

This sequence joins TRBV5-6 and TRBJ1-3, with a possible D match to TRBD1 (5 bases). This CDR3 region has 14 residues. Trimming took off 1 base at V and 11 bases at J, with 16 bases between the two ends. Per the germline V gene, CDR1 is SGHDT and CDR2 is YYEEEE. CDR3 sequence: CASSLRQGSSAIYF. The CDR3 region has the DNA TGTGCCAGCAGCTTGCGGCAGGGAAGTAGTGCCATATATTTT.

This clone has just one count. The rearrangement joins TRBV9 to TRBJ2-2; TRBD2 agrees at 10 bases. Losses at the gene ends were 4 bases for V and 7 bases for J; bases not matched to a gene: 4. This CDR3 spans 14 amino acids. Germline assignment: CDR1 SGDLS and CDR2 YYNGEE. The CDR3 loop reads CASSPGLANGELFF. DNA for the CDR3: TGTGCCAGCAGCCCGGGACTAGCGAACGGGGAGCTGTTTTTT.

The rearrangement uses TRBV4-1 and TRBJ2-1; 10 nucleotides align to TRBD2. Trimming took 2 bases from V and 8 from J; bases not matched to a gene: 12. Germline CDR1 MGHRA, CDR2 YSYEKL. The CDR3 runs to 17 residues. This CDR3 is CASSQSPPSGGGDEQFF. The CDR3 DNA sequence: TGCGCCAGCAGCCAATCCCCCCCTAGCGGGGGAGGGGATGAGCAGTTCTTC.

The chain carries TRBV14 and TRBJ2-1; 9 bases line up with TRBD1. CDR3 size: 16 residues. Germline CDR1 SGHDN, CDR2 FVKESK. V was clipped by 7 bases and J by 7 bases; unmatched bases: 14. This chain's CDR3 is CASTERADRGRNEQFF. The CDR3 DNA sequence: TGTGCCAGCACCGAACGGGCGGACAGGGGTAGGAATGAGCAGTTCTTC.

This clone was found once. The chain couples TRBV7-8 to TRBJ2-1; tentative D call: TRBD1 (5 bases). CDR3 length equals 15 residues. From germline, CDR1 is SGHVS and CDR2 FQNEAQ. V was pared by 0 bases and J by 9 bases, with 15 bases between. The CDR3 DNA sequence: TGTGCCAGCAGCTTAGCGGGCAGGGATCGCACTGAGCAGTTCTTC. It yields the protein CASSLAGRDRTEQFF.

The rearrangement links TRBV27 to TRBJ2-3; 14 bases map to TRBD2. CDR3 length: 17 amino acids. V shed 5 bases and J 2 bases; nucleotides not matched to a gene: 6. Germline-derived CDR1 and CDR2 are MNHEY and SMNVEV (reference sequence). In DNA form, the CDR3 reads TGTGCCAGCAGTCAACGGACTAGCGGGGGGTACACAGATACGCAGTATTTT. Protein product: CASSQRTSGGYTDTQYF.

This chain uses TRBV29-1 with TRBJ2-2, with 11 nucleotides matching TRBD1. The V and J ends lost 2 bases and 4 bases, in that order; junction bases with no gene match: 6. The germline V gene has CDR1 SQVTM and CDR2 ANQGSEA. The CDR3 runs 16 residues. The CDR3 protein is CSVEYPGTGGTGELFF. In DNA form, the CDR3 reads TGCAGCGTTGAATATCCCGGGACAGGGGGCACCGGGGAGCTGTTTTTT.